The T cell receptor beta chain described here comes from a study of blood T cell repertoires in COVID-19. About the research overall: From T cells, B-cell-depleted T cells, or PBMCs came the material, which was cDNA or gDNA.

In the original processing: Estimated nucleated cell counts came from reference gene primer amplification. TCRdb's table, derived via immunoSEQ multiplex PCR, lists solely in-frame clones and lacks some. The V and J calls and clone size are taken from that table; D and trimming were inferred from the DNA. The sample includes some 220,000 clones, around 90% of them seen just once. The study drew participants aged about 18 to 89 years from 24 US areas. The TCR originated in a woman between 25 and 40 years old who had recovered from COVID-19. The specimen was PBMCs or T cells enriched from blood (not recorded which).

The CDR3 reads CASSLSGVIYEQYF. Here the CDR3 DNA reads TGTGCCAGCAGCTTATCAGGGGTAATCTACGAGCAGTACTTC. This chain uses TRBV7-8 with TRBJ2-7; tentative D call: TRBD1 (6 bases). CDR1 is SGHVS, CDR2 FQNEAQ, per germline. The CDR3 runs 14 residues. Between the trimmed V and J ends, which lost 2 bases and 3 bases, there was a span of 11 bases.